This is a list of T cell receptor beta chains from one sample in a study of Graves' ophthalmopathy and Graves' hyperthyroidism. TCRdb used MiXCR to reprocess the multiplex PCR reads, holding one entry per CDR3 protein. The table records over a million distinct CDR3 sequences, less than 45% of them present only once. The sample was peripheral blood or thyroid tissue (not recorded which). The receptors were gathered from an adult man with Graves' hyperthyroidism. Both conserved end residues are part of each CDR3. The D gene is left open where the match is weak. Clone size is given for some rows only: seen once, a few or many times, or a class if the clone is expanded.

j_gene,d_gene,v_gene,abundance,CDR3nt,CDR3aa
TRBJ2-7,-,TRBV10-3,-,TGTGCCAGCCAGCGGAGGGGGCCGAACGAGCAGTACTTC,CASQRRGPNEQYF
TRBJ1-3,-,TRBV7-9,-,TGTGCCAGCAGCCACACGGACTTAGGAAACACCATATATTTT,CASSHTDLGNTIYF
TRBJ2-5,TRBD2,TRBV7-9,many,TGTGCCAGCAGCTTAGTCCTAGCGGGGATACAAGAGACCCAGTACTTC,CASSLVLAGIQETQYF
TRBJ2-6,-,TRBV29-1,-,TGCAGCGTGTACAGGCCCAACGGGGCGAACACTGAAGCTTTC,CSVYRPNGANTEAF
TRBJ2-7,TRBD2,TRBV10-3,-,TGTGCCATCAGTGTGATAGCGGGAGACGAGCAGTACTTC,CAISVIAGDEQYF
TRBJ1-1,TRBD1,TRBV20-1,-,TGCAGTGCTACCGCACCGGGACAGGGGGCGAACACTGAAGCTTTCTTT,CSATAPGQGANTEAFF
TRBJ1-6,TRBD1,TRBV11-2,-,TGTGCCAGCAGCTTCTCGGGACAGAATAATTCACCCCTCCACTTT,CASSFSGQNNSPLHF
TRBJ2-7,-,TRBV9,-,TGTGCCAGCAGCCCACCTGGACGCCTTGGTGAGCAGTACTTC,CASSPPGRLGEQYF
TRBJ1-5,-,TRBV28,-,TGTGCCAGCAGTAACAGGGTATACAATCAGCCCCAGCATTTT,CASSNRVYNQPQHF
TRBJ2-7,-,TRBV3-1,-,TGTGCCAGCAGCGAACGACTAGGGAATTACTACGAGCAGTACTTC,CASSERLGNYYEQYF
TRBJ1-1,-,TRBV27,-,TGTGCCAGCAGTTTATTCGGGGACCGGAACACTGAAGCTTTCTTT,CASSLFGDRNTEAFF
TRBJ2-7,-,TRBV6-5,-,TGTGCCAGCTCACCATTAGGGGGGGTCTCCTACGAGCAGTACTTC,CASSPLGGVSYEQYF
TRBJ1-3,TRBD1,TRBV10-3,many,TGTGCCAGCGGGACAGCCTCTGGAAACACCATATATTTT,CASGTASGNTIYF
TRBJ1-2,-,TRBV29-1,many,TGCAGCGTTGCGGTGGGACTAGCGAGCTACACCTTC,CSVAVGLASYTF
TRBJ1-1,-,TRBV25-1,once,TGTGCCAGTAGTTCCAAAACGGGCCAGACTGAAGCTTTCTTT,CASSSKTGQTEAFF
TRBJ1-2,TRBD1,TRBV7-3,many,TGTGCCGGAGGGACAGGGGGCGCATTTTTCTATGGCTACACCTTC,CAGGTGGAFFYGYTF
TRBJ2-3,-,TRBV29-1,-,TGCAGCGTTGGACACGGCATTTACACAGATACGCAGTATTTT,CSVGHGIYTDTQYF
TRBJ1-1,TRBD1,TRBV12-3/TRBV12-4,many,TGTGCCAGCAAGAGACAGGGGTTGGCTGAAGCTTTCTTT,CASKRQGLAEAFF
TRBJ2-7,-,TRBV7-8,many,TGTGCCAGCAGCTTATACATGACGGCGGAGCAGTACTTC,CASSLYMTAEQYF
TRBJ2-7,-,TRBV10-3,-,TGTGCCATCAGTCTTGGACAGACCTACGAGCAGTACTTC,CAISLGQTYEQYF
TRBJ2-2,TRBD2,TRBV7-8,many,TGTGCCAGCAGCTTACGGCGGGGGGAGTTAACCGGGGAGCTGTTTTTT,CASSLRRGELTGELFF
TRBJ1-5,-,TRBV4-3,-,TGCGCCAGCAGGATGACGGCAGTAGACAATCAGCCCCAGCATTTT,CASRMTAVDNQPQHF
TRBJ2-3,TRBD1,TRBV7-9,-,TGTGCCAGCAGCTTGGGACAGCTCACAGATACGCAGTATTTT,CASSLGQLTDTQYF
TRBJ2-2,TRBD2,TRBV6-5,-,TGTGCCAGCACCCGAGGGACTAGCGATGACGGGGAGCTGTTTTTT,CASTRGTSDDGELFF
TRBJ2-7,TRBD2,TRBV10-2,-,TGCGCCAGCGCGGGACTAGCGGGGTCCCACGAGCAGTACTTC,CASAGLAGSHEQYF
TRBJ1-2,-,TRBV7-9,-,TGTGCCAGCAGCTTCAGTGAACTCTACGGCTACACCTTC,CASSFSELYGYTF
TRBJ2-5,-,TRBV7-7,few,TGTGCCAGCAGCTTAGGGTCCAGGGGTTACCAAGAGACCCAGTACTTC,CASSLGSRGYQETQYF
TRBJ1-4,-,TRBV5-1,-,TGCGCCAGCAGCTTGGTGGGCGCTGCAACTAATGAAAAACTGTCTTTT,CASSLVGAATNEKLSF
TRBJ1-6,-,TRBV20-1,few,TGCAGTGCAAACAGGGAAGTGCAGTATAATTCACCCCTCCACTTT,CSANREVQYNSPLHF
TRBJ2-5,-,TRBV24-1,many,TGTGCCACCAGTGATTCCATGGCAGGGGTGTTGGAGACCCAGTACTTC,CATSDSMAGVLETQYF
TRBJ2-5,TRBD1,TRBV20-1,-,TGCACCCTCGACGGGGGACAGGACTTC,CTLDGGQDF
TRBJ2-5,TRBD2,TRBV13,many,TGTGCCAGCAGCTTTAGCGGGGGGGCAGAGACCCAGTACTTC,CASSFSGGAETQYF
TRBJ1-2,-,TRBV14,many,TGTGCCAGCAGCCCCATCGGAGGATTAGAGGGCTACACCTTC,CASSPIGGLEGYTF
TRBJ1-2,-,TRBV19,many,TGTGCCAGTAGTAGCGGTATACGGGACAAGTTCGCCTTC,CASSSGIRDKFAF
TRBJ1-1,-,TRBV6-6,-,TGTGCCAGCAGAGCCCTGGGAGCTGAAGCTTTCTTT,CASRALGAEAFF
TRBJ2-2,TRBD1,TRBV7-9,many,TGTGCCAGCAGCGGTCAGGGACAGGGGGCCTCCACCGGGGAGCTGTTTTTT,CASSGQGQGASTGELFF
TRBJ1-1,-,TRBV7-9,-,TGTGCCAGCAGCCCGGACCCGCTAAGGGTACCTGAAGCTTTCTTT,CASSPDPLRVPEAFF
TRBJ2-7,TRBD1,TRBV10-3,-,TGTGCCATCAGTCTTCGGGACAGAGCCTACGAGCAGTACTTC,CAISLRDRAYEQYF
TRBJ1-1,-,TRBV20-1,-,TGCAGTGCCCTAGAGGACAGAACAAGGACTGAAGCTTTCTTT,CSALEDRTRTEAFF
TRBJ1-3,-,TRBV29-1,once,TGCAGCGCTGACAGGTCGGGAACTGGAAACACCATATATTTT,CSADRSGTGNTIYF
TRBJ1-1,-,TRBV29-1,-,TGCAGCGTTGCCGGGGGGGCACCCACTGAAGCTTTCTTT,CSVAGGAPTEAFF
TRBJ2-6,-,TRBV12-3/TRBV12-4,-,TGTGCCAGCAGTTTAGAGGTAGGACGGGCGAAACCCTCCTCTGGGGCCAACGTCCTGACTTTC,CASSLEVGRAKPSSGANVLTF
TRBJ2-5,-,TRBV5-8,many,TGTGCCAGCAGCCCCTCAGGACAGAGTCGGACGGAGACCCAGTACTTC,CASSPSGQSRTETQYF
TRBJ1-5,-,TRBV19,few,TGTGCCAGCAGAATAGGGGGGAACAATCAGCCCCAGCATTTT,CASRIGGNNQPQHF
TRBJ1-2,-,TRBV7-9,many,TGTGCCAGCAGTCAAGGAACGGGGGCAGGGTATGGCTACACCTTC,CASSQGTGAGYGYTF
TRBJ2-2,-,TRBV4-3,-,TGCGCCAGCAGCCAAGTCACAAGAGGGGCCGGGGAGCTGTTTTTT,CASSQVTRGAGELFF
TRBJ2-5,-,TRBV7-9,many,TGTGCCAGCAGCCTTAGACAGCACCAAGAGACCCAGTACTTC,CASSLRQHQETQYF
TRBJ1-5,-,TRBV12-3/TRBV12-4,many,TGTGCCAGCAGAACGGGACACAATCAGCCCCAGCATTTT,CASRTGHNQPQHF
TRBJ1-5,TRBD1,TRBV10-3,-,TGTGCTGAGGGACAGGTTGGCAATCAGCCCCAGCATTTT,CAEGQVGNQPQHF
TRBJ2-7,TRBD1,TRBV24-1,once,TGTGCCACCAGTGAGGGACAGGGGGCAACAGACGAGCAGTACTTC,CATSEGQGATDEQYF
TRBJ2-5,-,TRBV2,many,TGTGCCAGCAGTGCCCGGGACACCGGAGAGACCCAGTACTTC,CASSARDTGETQYF